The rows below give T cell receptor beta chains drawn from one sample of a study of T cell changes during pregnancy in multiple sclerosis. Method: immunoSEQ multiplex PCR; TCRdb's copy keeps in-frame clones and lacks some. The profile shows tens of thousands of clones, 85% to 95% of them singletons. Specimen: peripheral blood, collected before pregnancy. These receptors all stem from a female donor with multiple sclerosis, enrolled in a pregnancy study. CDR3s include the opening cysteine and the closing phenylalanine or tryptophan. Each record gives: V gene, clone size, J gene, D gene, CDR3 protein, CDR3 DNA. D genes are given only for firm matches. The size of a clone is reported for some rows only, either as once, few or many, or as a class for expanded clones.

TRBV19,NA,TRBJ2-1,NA,CASTLSGSSYNEQFF,TGTGCCAGTACCCTCTCGGGGAGCTCCTACAATGAGCAGTTCTTC
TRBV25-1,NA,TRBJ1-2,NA,CASSDRAGLIVGGYTF,TGTGCCAGCAGTGACCGAGCGGGACTCATTGTCGGTGGCTACACCTTC
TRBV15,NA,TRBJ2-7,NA,CATSREAPVAYEQYF,TGTGCCACCAGCAGAGAGGCCCCAGTCGCCTACGAGCAGTACTTC
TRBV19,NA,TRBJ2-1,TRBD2,CASKLAGAHNEQFF,TGTGCCAGTAAACTAGCGGGAGCGCACAATGAGCAGTTCTTC
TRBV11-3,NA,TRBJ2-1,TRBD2,CASSLGASGSSNEQFF,TGTGCCAGCAGCTTAGGGGCTAGCGGGAGCAGTAATGAGCAGTTCTTC
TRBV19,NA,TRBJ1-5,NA,CASSMRFNQPQHF,TGTGCCAGTAGTATGAGGTTCAATCAGCCCCAGCATTTT
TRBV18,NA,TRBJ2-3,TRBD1,CASSPTRTGGTDTQYF,TGTGCCAGCTCACCGACCCGGACAGGGGGCACAGATACGCAGTATTTT
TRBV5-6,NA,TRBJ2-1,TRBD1,CASSNVQGAARNEQFF,TGTGCCAGCAGCAATGTACAGGGGGCCGCTAGGAATGAGCAGTTCTTC
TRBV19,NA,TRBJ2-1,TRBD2,CASSIGPGLADNEQFF,TGTGCCAGTAGTATAGGGCCGGGACTAGCGGACAATGAGCAGTTCTTC
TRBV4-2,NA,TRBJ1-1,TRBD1,CASSFRDSAEAFF,TGTGCCAGCAGCTTTCGGGACAGCGCTGAAGCTTTCTTT
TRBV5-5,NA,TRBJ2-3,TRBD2,CASSLGLAGYTDTQYF,TGTGCCAGCAGCTTGGGACTAGCGGGGTACACAGATACGCAGTATTTT
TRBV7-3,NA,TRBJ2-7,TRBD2,CASSPRPILAGAHEQYF,TGTGCCAGCAGCCCTCGTCCGATACTAGCGGGAGCCCACGAGCAGTACTTC
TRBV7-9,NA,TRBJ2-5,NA,CASSLVGRADETQYF,TGTGCCAGCAGCTTAGTGGGGAGAGCAGATGAGACCCAGTACTTC
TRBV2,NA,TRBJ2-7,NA,CATQGINPYEQYF,TGTGCCACCCAGGGGATAAATCCCTACGAGCAGTACTTC
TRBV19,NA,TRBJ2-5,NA,CASSKGGSQETQYF,TGTGCCAGTAGTAAAGGCGGGTCTCAAGAGACCCAGTACTTC
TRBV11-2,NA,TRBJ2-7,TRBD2,CASSLVLAGAGFSEQYF,TGTGCCAGCAGCTTAGTCCTAGCGGGAGCCGGCTTTTCCGAGCAGTACTTC
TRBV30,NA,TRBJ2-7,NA,CAWSVRQGYEQYF,TGTGCCTGGAGTGTACGTCAGGGCTACGAGCAGTACTTC
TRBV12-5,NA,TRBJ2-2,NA,CASSLGGPTYTGELFF,TGTGCTAGTAGTTTAGGAGGTCCAACGTACACCGGGGAGCTGTTTTTT
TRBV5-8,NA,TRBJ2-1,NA,CASSLKYINEQFF,TGTGCCAGCAGCTTGAAATACATAAATGAGCAGTTCTTC
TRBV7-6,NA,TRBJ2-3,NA,CASSLAGGRDTQYF,TGTGCCAGCAGCTTAGCGGGAGGAAGAGATACGCAGTATTTT
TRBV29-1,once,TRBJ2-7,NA,CSVEEVHEQYF,TGCAGCGTTGAGGAGGTACACGAGCAGTACTTC
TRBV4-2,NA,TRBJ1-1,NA,CASSQEGYRGNTEAFF,TGTGCCAGCAGCCAAGAAGGCTATCGGGGAAACACTGAAGCTTTCTTT
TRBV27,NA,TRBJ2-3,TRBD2,CASASASGGFTDTQYF,TGTGCCAGCGCTAGCGCTAGCGGGGGGTTCACAGATACGCAGTATTTT
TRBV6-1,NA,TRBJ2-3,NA,CASSSSSPRDTQYF,TGTGCCAGCAGTTCCTCGAGCCCTCGAGATACGCAGTATTTT
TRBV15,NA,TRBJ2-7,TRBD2,CATSRDLRGALAHEQYF,TGTGCCACCAGCAGAGATCTGCGGGGGGCCCTAGCACACGAGCAGTACTTC
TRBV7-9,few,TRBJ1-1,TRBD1,CASSFGQGSGTEAFF,TGTGCCAGCAGCTTCGGACAGGGGAGCGGCACTGAAGCTTTCTTT